Below, 20 T cell receptor beta chains from the same sample are listed, as sequenced in a study of blood T cells in healthy people across ages. Primers used in a second PCR of about 7 to 11 cycles were a sample-barcoded 5' primer and a J-beta primer mix. TCRdb re-derived calls from the 5' RACE reads in MiXCR, one entry per CDR3 protein. The sample has approximately 820,000 distinct CDR3 sequences, roughly 44% seen once. The sample comprised blood. Receptors originate from a man in his 60s in good health.

This clonotype was counted only a few times. The chain carries TRBV6-2 or TRBV6-3 and TRBJ2-1; a weak D match, TRBD2 (6 bases). The CDR3 is made up of 15 amino acids. Per germline, CDR1 MNHEY and CDR2 SVGEGT. V lost 10 bases, J lost 6 bases, and 22 bases lay in between. The CDR3 spells CATTRLAPGGNEQFF. CDR3 coding DNA: TGTGCCACCACGCGTTTGGCCCCCGGGGGCAATGAGCAGTTCTTC.

The chain joins TRBV9 to TRBJ1-2, with 9 bases matching TRBD1. There are 17 residues in the CDR3. Germline CDR1 reads SGDLS; CDR2 reads YYNGEE. V shed 0 bases, J shed 8 bases, and the junction held 14 bases outside the gene matches. This CDR3 is CASSVGPGTGTSKGYTF. The CDR3 DNA sequence: TGTGCCAGCAGCGTAGGCCCCGGGACAGGGACAAGTAAAGGCTACACCTTC.

This clonotype has more than one count but fewer than ten. The chain employs TRBV3-1 and TRBJ2-7, with D tentatively TRBD2 (7 bases). From germline, CDR1 is LGHDT and CDR2 YNNKEL (reference sequence). Trimming removed 3 bases at V and 0 bases at J, with 12 bases between. There are 15 residues in the CDR3. The CDR3 region has the DNA TGTGCCAGCAGCCAGAGGGGGGGGAGCTCCTACGAGCAGTACTTC. Translated, it gives CASSQRGGSSYEQYF.

This chain links TRBV6-2 or TRBV6-3 with TRBJ2-5; D is undetermined. This CDR3 spans 12 amino acids. Germline CDR1 and CDR2: MNHEY and SVGEGT. Deletions cut 7 bases from V and 5 bases from J, with 11 bases between. The CDR3 sequence is CASNEVWETQYF. In DNA form, the CDR3 reads TGTGCCAGCAACGAGGTGTGGGAGACCCAGTACTTC.

This clonotype came up a few times. The gene calls are TRBV27 and TRBJ2-7; D might be TRBD1 (5 bases). Germline loops: CDR1 MNHEY, CDR2 SMNVEV (reference sequence). The CDR3 runs to 11 residues. V was trimmed by 7 bases and J by 8 bases, leaving 12 bases between them. The DNA for the CDR3 is TGTGCCAGCACCCAATCAGGGAAGCAGTACTTC. Translating it yields CASTQSGKQYF.

J is TRBJ1-1 and V is TRBV14; TRBD1 might be the D (5 bases). The CDR3 runs 16 residues. Germline lookup yields CDR1 SGHDN and CDR2 FVKESK. Trimming took 4 bases from V and 3 from J, leaving 18 bases between them. In DNA form, the CDR3 reads TGTGCCAGCAGCCCGGGACGTTGGCCGAGGGACACTGAAGCTTTCTTT. Translation: CASSPGRWPRDTEAFF.

This clonotype was seen repeatedly, ten times or more. The gene calls are TRBV9 and TRBJ1-2, with no clear D. Trimming took 0 bases from V and 2 from J, leaving 11 bases between them. Germline-derived CDR1 and CDR2 are SGDLS and YYNGEE. The length of the CDR3 is 15 residues. The CDR3 DNA is TGTGCCAGCAGCGTAGCTCCCCAATCCAACTATGGCTACACCTTC. Its protein is CASSVAPQSNYGYTF.

The V call is TRBV7-2, the J call TRBJ2-5; D not resolved. The germline gives CDR1 SGHTA, CDR2 FQGNSA. V lost 1 base and J 0 bases, leaving 6 bases between the germline ends. This CDR3 contains 14 residues. CDR3 DNA: TGTGCCAGCAGCTTAGTGGCCAACCAAGAGACCCAGTACTTC. Translating it yields CASSLVANQETQYF.

This chain uses TRBV20-1 with TRBJ2-2; tentative D call: TRBD1 (5 bases). The CDR3 has 14 amino acids. Between the trimmed V and J ends, which lost 0 bases and 7 bases, there was a span of 12 bases. Germline CDR1 is DFQATT and CDR2 is SNEGSKA (reference sequence). The CDR3 is CSARDPRVNGELFF. The CDR3 bases are TGCAGTGCTAGAGATCCCAGGGTTAACGGGGAGCTGTTTTTT.

The J gene is TRBJ2-7, the V gene TRBV28; possibly TRBD1 or TRBD2 for D (5 bases each). CDR1 is MDHEN and CDR2 is SYDVKM in the germline V gene. This CDR3 comprises 13 residues. Trimming took off 6 bases at V and 3 bases at J, with 12 bases between the two ends. CDR3 sequence: CASRGDAVYEQYF. The CDR3 coding sequence is TGTGCCAGCAGGGGGGACGCAGTCTACGAGCAGTACTTC.

The chain recombines TRBV20-1 with TRBJ1-1; a weak D match, TRBD1 (5 bases). The CDR3 covers 12 residues. V was pared by 5 bases and J by 1 base, with 8 bases between. The germline gives CDR1 DFQATT, CDR2 SNEGSKA (reference sequence). This chain's CDR3 is CSAGRGNTEAFF. The CDR3 coding sequence is TGCAGTGCTGGAAGGGGGAACACTGAAGCTTTCTTT.

V gene TRBV6-1 combines with J gene TRBJ2-2, with TRBD2 matching 11 bases. Germline V gene lookup returns CDR1 MNHNS and CDR2 SASEGT. Trimming removed 5 bases from V and 2 bases from J; junction bases left unmatched: 10. The CDR3 is 18 amino acids. The CDR3: CASSPISGGADNTGELFF. The CDR3 DNA is TGTGCCAGCAGTCCAATTAGCGGGGGGGCCGATAACACCGGGGAGCTGTTTTTT.

This rearrangement joins TRBV21-1 to TRBJ2-3; TRBD1 reflects the table's D call only, with no check against the DNA. TRBV21-1 is classified as a pseudogene. The CDR3 covers 18 residues. The CDR3 DNA reads TGTGCCAGCAGCCCATCCGGGACAGGGAGCGATTCCACAGATACGCAGTATTTT. This translates into CASSPSGTGSDSTDTQYF.

This clonotype came up a few times. The V call is TRBV7-2, the J call TRBJ1-6; D is unresolved. From germline, CDR1 is SGHTA and CDR2 FQGNSA. V was clipped by 4 bases and J by 7 bases, with 8 bases between them. The CDR3 has 13 amino acids. Here the CDR3 reads CASSYITNSPLHF. CDR3 DNA sequence: TGTGCCAGCAGCTACATCACCAATTCACCCCTCCACTTT.

There are a few counts of this clonotype. The chain has TRBV9 and TRBJ2-5, with D possibly TRBD1 on 6 matching bases. The DNA matches TRBJ2-7 better at its end, which makes the J call doubtful. The CDR3 is 12 residues long. Germline assignment: CDR1 SGDLS and CDR2 YYNGEE. In DNA form, the CDR3 reads TGTGCCCGCCCTTCCCAAGGGGGCGAGCAGTACTTC. Amino acids: CARPSQGGEQYF.

This chain connects TRBV20-1 to TRBJ2-3; 9 bases align to TRBD2. Germline V gene lookup returns CDR1 DFQATT and CDR2 SNEGSKA (reference sequence). V lost 6 bases and J lost 6; bases outside the gene matches: 16. The CDR3 consists of 16 residues. The chain's CDR3 is CSAEEGERGARDTQYF. The DNA of the CDR3 is TGCAGTGCGGAAGAAGGGGAGCGGGGGGCCCGGGATACGCAGTATTTT.

The chain is built from TRBV4-1 and TRBJ2-1; TRBD2 aligns across 9 bases. With 0 bases clipped from V and 8 bases from J, the junction kept 17 bases outside the gene matches. Germline loops: CDR1 MGHRA, CDR2 YSYEKL. The CDR3 is made up of 19 amino acids. This CDR3 reads CASSQEGRLWQRGADEQFF. As DNA, the CDR3 is TGCGCCAGCAGCCAAGAGGGACGGTTATGGCAGCGGGGGGCCGATGAGCAGTTCTTC.

The J gene is TRBJ2-6, the V gene TRBV3-1; D remains ambiguous. This CDR3 comprises 15 residues. Germline CDR1 LGHDT, CDR2 YNNKEL (reference sequence). Deletions cut 0 bases from V and 2 bases from J, with 5 bases between. DNA for the CDR3: TGTGCCAGCAGCCAAGATCAACCTGGGGCCAACGTCCTGACTTTC. Translated: CASSQDQPGANVLTF.

J is TRBJ1-2 and V is TRBV24-1, with 7 bases aligning to TRBD1. Germline values: CDR1 KGHDR, CDR2 SFDVKD. The CDR3 has 15 residues. Trimming took 3 bases from V and 4 from J; bases not matched to a gene: 7. The CDR3 nucleotides read TGTGCCACCAGTGATCCCCGACAGGGTGGCTATGGCTACACCTTC. Amino acid sequence: CATSDPRQGGYGYTF.

In this sample, this clonotype turned up a few times. This chain joins TRBV20-1 and TRBJ2-7, with D perhaps matching TRBD2 (6 bases). Germline V lookup: CDR1 DFQATT, CDR2 SNEGSKA (reference sequence). V lost 2 bases and J lost 2, with 13 bases in between. The CDR3 has 14 residues. CDR3 DNA sequence: TGCAGTGCTAGATCAAGGACTATGCCCTACGAGCAGTACTTC. The encoded protein is CSARSRTMPYEQYF.